The TCR beta chain under discussion was sequenced for a study of cytomegalovirus exposure and HLA in healthy donors. Study-level findings and limits: Reported performance of the classifier showed diagnosis of cytomegalovirus status with high specificity and sensitivity. 150 or so TCR beta chains were listed as cytomegalovirus-associated. Some V segments, including TRBV6-2 and TRBV6-3, were excluded as indistinguishable.

V lost 6 bases, J lost 4 bases, and 12 bases lay in between. The CDR3 runs 13 residues. CDR1 and CDR2 (germline): LNHDA, SQIVND (reference sequence). PCR amplification relied on 60 Vbeta primers (plus 13 Jbeta primers). The repertoire was sequenced with immunoSEQ multiplex PCR; TCRdb's copy has only in-frame clones and lacks some. The sample lists hundreds of thousands of clones, almost 80% occurring once. In the case of this clone: Its antigen is not known.

This clonotype originated in a male donor in good health and CMV-seronegative. This chain uses TRBV19 with TRBJ1-2; maybe TRBD1 (6 bases). Sequences were obtained from PBMCs. CDR3 protein: CASSPTGTYGYTF. The CDR3 coding sequence is TGTGCCAGTAGCCCTACAGGGACCTATGGCTACACCTTC.